This is a list of T cell receptor beta chains from one sample in a study of T cells in Graves' hyperthyroidism and ophthalmopathy. TCRdb itself ran the multiplex PCR reads through MiXCR, one entry per CDR3 protein. The data show about 580,000 distinct CDR3 sequences, approximately 44% seen once. The sequencing sample was made of peripheral blood or thyroid tissue (not recorded which). These receptors all stem from a woman aged 18-29 years with Graves' hyperthyroidism. CDR3s include the opening cysteine and the closing phenylalanine or tryptophan. The D gene is left open where the match is weak. The size of a clone is reported for some rows only, either as once, few or many, or as a class for expanded clones.

J gene,clone size,D gene,V gene,CDR3 DNA,CDR3 protein
TRBJ1-1,.,.,TRBV7-6,.,CASSFYICSALATQRYTEAFF
TRBJ2-6,many,.,TRBV6-2/TRBV6-3,TGTGCCAGCAGTTCAAGGAGCTCTGGGGCCAACGTCCTGACTTTC,CASSSRSSGANVLTF
TRBJ2-7,few,TRBD2,TRBV3-1,TGTGCCAGCAGCCAAGATCTTAGCGGGAGATTCTACGAGCAGTACTTC,CASSQDLSGRFYEQYF
TRBJ2-7,many,TRBD1,TRBV5-1,TGCGCCAGCAGCGCCGGGACAGGGAACTACGAGCAGTACTTC,CASSAGTGNYEQYF
TRBJ1-1,many,TRBD1,TRBV12-3/TRBV12-4,TGTGCCATCAACGGACAGGGGGGCTTAGCTTTCTTT,CAINGQGGLAFF
TRBJ2-6,.,TRBD1,TRBV5-1,TGCGCCAGCAGCCCGGGACAGCCGCTCGCTGGGGCCAACGTCCTGACTTTC,CASSPGQPLAGANVLTF
TRBJ1-2,.,.,TRBV24-1,TGTGCCATCAGTGATCCCGGACAGAGCTATGGCTACGCCTTC,CAISDPGQSYGYAF
TRBJ1-5,many,TRBD1,TRBV10-2,TGCGCCAGCAGTGAGACAGGGGAGGGTCAGCCCCAGCATTTT,CASSETGEGQPQHF
TRBJ2-1,once,TRBD1,TRBV20-1,TGCAGTGCTAGTGACAGGGGGCGATTCGACTCCTACAATGAGCAGTTCTTC,CSASDRGRFDSYNEQFF
TRBJ1-6,.,TRBD1,TRBV7-4,TGTGCCAGCAGCACAAGACAGGGGGTTTCACCCCTCCACTTT,CASSTRQGVSPLHF
TRBJ2-1,.,TRBD2,TRBV7-6,TGCGCCAGCAGCCATTTAACTAGCGGTGCCTACAATGAGCAGTTCTTC,CASSHLTSGAYNEQFF
TRBJ2-1,many,TRBD1,TRBV29-1,TGCAGCGTTGGGGGGACAGCCAATGAGCAGTTCTTC,CSVGGTANEQFF
TRBJ1-5,many,.,TRBV25-1,TGTGCCAGCAGTGAATTTGGCAACAATCAGCCCCAGCATTTT,CASSEFGNNQPQHF
TRBJ1-2,many,.,TRBV4-1,TGCGCCAGCAGCCATGACCAGGGAGGACGTGGCTACACCTTC,CASSHDQGGRGYTF
TRBJ2-7,many,TRBD2,TRBV19,TGTGCCAGTAGTAAACCGGGACTAGGGTACGAGCAGTACTTC,CASSKPGLGYEQYF
TRBJ2-3,few,TRBD2,TRBV15,TGTGCCACCAGCAGGAGACTAGCGAGCACAGATACGCAGTATTTT,CATSRRLASTDTQYF
TRBJ2-1,few,.,TRBV20-1,TGCAGTGCTAGGCCACTTAGCGGATACAATGAGCAGTTCTTC,CSARPLSGYNEQFF
TRBJ2-5,.,TRBD2,TRBV15,TGTGCCACCAGCAGCCGGACTAGCGGGAGGCCAGAGACCCAGTACTTC,CATSSRTSGRPETQYF
TRBJ2-7,.,.,TRBV10-3,TGTGCCATCAGTGGAGACTCCCCCTCCTACGAGCAGTACTTC,CAISGDSPSYEQYF
TRBJ1-3,.,TRBD1,TRBV14,TGTGCCAGCAGCCCAACGGACAGGGTGTCTGGAAACACCATATATTTT,CASSPTDRVSGNTIYF
TRBJ1-6,.,TRBD1,TRBV20-1,TGCAGTGCTAGGACAGGGGACACTGAACCCCTCCACTTT,CSARTGDTEPLHF
TRBJ2-7,many,.,TRBV20-1,TGCAGTGCAGCCCCAAGCCCCTACGAGCAGTACTTC,CSAAPSPYEQYF
TRBJ2-1,.,.,TRBV20-1,TGCAGTGCTGGAGAGGCGAGCAGCCGTAGGGCCAATGAGCAGTTCTTC,CSAGEASSRRANEQFF
TRBJ1-1,many,.,TRBV29-1,TGCAGCGTTGAATCTGAGAACACTGAAGCTTTCTTT,CSVESENTEAFF
TRBJ1-3,.,.,TRBV12-3/TRBV12-4,TGTGCCGACGGGACTCAGAGCTCTGGAAACACCATATATTTT,CADGTQSSGNTIYF
TRBJ2-3,many,TRBD2,TRBV29-1,TGCAGCGTGAGCGGGAGGGCAGTAGATACGCAGTATTTT,CSVSGRAVDTQYF
TRBJ2-2,few,.,TRBV4-1,TGCGCCAGCAGCCACGGCCGCTACACCGGGGAGCTGTTTTTT,CASSHGRYTGELFF
TRBJ1-4,.,.,TRBV5-1,TGCGCCAGCAGCCCCTGGCGTGGCCGAAATGAAAAACTGTTTTTT,CASSPWRGRNEKLFF
TRBJ1-3,many,.,TRBV20-1,TGCAGTGCTAGTGCGGGGAGAGCCGGAAACACCATATATTTT,CSASAGRAGNTIYF